The 20 T cell receptor beta chains below all came from one sample that was sequenced in a study of CXCR3-negative and CXCR3-positive naive CD8 T cells. 5' RACE with UMI labels generated the TRB cDNA libraries. Reanalyzing the 5' RACE reads, TCRdb keeps one entry per CDR3 protein, without DNA. The sample includes about 22,000 distinct CDR3 sequences. The sequenced material came from memory CD8+ T cells from blood. The origin of the receptors is a human donor in good health. Some clones in this sample may be carry-over from other donors' samples.

The chain carries TRBV4-2 and TRBJ2-1; without DNA, the TCRdb call of TRBD2 cannot be checked. CDR1 and CDR2 from the germline V gene are LGHNA and YNFKEQ. The CDR3 spans 18 residues. This CDR3 reads CASSQTWVVGAGDNEQFF.

The genes are TRBV4-3 and TRBJ2-5. The germline CDR1 and CDR2 sequences are LGHNA and YSLEER. This CDR3 spans 14 amino acids. The CDR3: CASSQGATQETQYF.

The V and J genes are TRBV3-1 and TRBJ2-7; the TRBD1 assignment by TCRdb is unverifiable without DNA. The CDR3 consists of 15 residues. Per germline, CDR1 LGHDT and CDR2 YNNKEL (reference sequence). CDR3 protein: CASSHEGGSPLERYF.

The chain is built from TRBV20-1 and TRBJ2-5; the D gene TCRdb calls, TRBD1, cannot be checked with no DNA. CDR1 is DFQATT, CDR2 SNEGSKA, per germline (reference sequence). The CDR3 covers 15 residues. The CDR3 spells CSARDSGRTEETQYF.

This rearrangement joins TRBV12-2 to TRBJ2-7; TCRdb picks TRBD1, but there is no DNA to check that call. TRBV12-2 is described as a pseudogene. The CDR3 consists of 17 residues. The CDR3 protein is CASRLVVGGQDPYEQYF.

The chain links TRBV6-1 to TRBJ2-1; TCRdb lists TRBD2, though no DNA is available to test this call. Germline V lookup: CDR1 MNHNS, CDR2 SASEGT. The CDR3 covers 15 residues. CDR3 sequence reads: CASSTASGGGNEQFF.

The chain carries TRBV20-1 and TRBJ2-7; lacking DNA, the TRBD2 call made by TCRdb goes unchecked. Germline loops: CDR1 DFQATT, CDR2 SNEGSKA (reference sequence). The CDR3 runs to 18 residues. CDR3 sequence reads: CSARDTRAGDPSGYEQYF.

The genes are TRBV5-1 and TRBJ2-7; the D call from TCRdb, TRBD1, cannot be confirmed without DNA. This CDR3 comprises 15 residues. Germline V gives CDR1 SGHRS, CDR2 YFSETQ. CDR3 sequence: CASSPGTQEIYEQYF. Full variable domain (missing parts from reference TRBV5-1 and TRBJ2-7): KAGVTQTPRYLIKTRGQQVTLSCSPISGHRSVSWYQQTPGQGLQFLFEYFSETQRNKGNFPGRFSGRQFSNSRSEMNVSTLELGDSALYLCASSPGTQEIYEQYFGPGTRLTVT.

The rearrangement joins TRBV4-2 to TRBJ2-1; the D call of TRBD2 rests on TCRdb alone, since no DNA is present to check it. There are 17 residues in the CDR3. Looked up from germline, CDR1 is LGHNA and CDR2 is YNFKEQ. CDR3 amino acids: CASSQSGASGAYNEQFF.

This chain joins TRBV20-1 and TRBJ1-1; TCRdb's D call, TRBD1, is unchecked because there is no DNA. The CDR3 contains 12 residues. Germline V lookup: CDR1 DFQATT, CDR2 SNEGSKA (reference sequence). This CDR3 reads CSANRGNTEAFF.

This chain uses TRBV7-9 with TRBJ2-5; checking the TCRdb D call of TRBD1 is not possible without DNA. This CDR3 contains 16 residues. CDR1 and CDR2 from the germline V gene are SEHNR and FQNEAQ (reference sequence). The CDR3 spells CASSYAVDTLGETQYF. The full variable domain, with the rest looked up from reference TRBV7-9 and TRBJ2-5, is DTGVSQNPRHKITKRGQNVTFRCDPISEHNRLYWYRQTLGQGPEFLTYFQNEAQLEKSRLLSDRFSAERPKGSFSTLEIQRTEQGDSAMYLCASSYAVDTLGETQYFGPGTRLLVL.

The CDR3 region is CASSGGATGELFF. V usage is TRBV6-4 and J usage is TRBJ2-2; TCRdb selects TRBD2, and the lack of DNA leaves this call unchecked. CDR1 and CDR2 from the germline V gene are MRHNA and SNTAGT. The CDR3 spans 13 residues.

V gene TRBV7-3 combines with J gene TRBJ1-4; TCRdb reports TRBD1, a call that lacks DNA to check it against. This CDR3 spans 15 amino acids. Germline CDR1 is SGHTA and CDR2 is FQGTGA. CDR3 protein: CASSLYGEGDEKLFF. Complete variable domain (other parts from reference TRBV7-3 and TRBJ1-4): GAGVSQTPSNKVTEKGKYVELRCDPISGHTALYWYRQSLGQGPEFLIYFQGTGAADDSGLPNDRFFAVRPEGSVSTLKIQRTERGDSAVYLCASSLYGEGDEKLFFGSGTQLSVL.

This chain connects TRBV7-3 to TRBJ1-1. The germline CDR1 and CDR2 sequences are SGHTA and FQGTGA. The CDR3 runs to 15 residues. This CDR3 reads CASSPLPSGRPEAFF.

The chain employs TRBV27 and TRBJ1-2; TCRdb calls TRBD1, which cannot be checked without DNA. Germline values: CDR1 MNHEY, CDR2 SMNVEV (reference sequence). The CDR3 length is 16 residues. The CDR3 is CASSSGTGDSNYGYTF.

V usage is TRBV7-3 and J usage is TRBJ2-7; TCRdb's assignment of TRBD2 cannot be checked, as there is no DNA. The germline CDR1 and CDR2 sequences are SGHTA and FQGTGA. The CDR3 has 15 residues. The CDR3 reads CASSLAGGPSYEQYF. The full variable domain, in which reference TRBV7-3 and TRBJ2-7 provide the parts outside the CDR3, is GAGVSQTPSNKVTEKGKYVELRCDPISGHTALYWYRQSLGQGPEFLIYFQGTGAADDSGLPNDRFFAVRPEGSVSTLKIQRTERGDSAVYLCASSLAGGPSYEQYFGPGTRLTVT.

The chain has TRBV13 and TRBJ2-1. Germline V gene data show CDR1 as PRHDT and CDR2 as FYEKMQ (reference sequence). The CDR3 has 11 amino acids. CDR3 region: CASSLVSEQFF.

V and J are TRBV5-5 and TRBJ1-2; the D call from TCRdb, TRBD1, cannot be confirmed without DNA. Germline V gene data show CDR1 as SGHKS and CDR2 as YYEKEE (reference sequence). CDR3 length equals 15 residues. CDR3 amino acids: CASSLYRTTNYGYTF.

V usage is TRBV29-1 and J usage is TRBJ2-5; TCRdb returns TRBD1, unconfirmable since there is no DNA. Germline CDR1 and CDR2: SQVTM and ANQGSEA. The CDR3 totals 15 residues. CDR3 region: CSVATTGGFQETQYF.

This chain's CDR3 is CSVEGTGQGPFF. This rearrangement joins TRBV29-1 to TRBJ2-1; TCRdb's D call of TRBD1 is untestable without DNA. CDR1 is SQVTM and CDR2 is ANQGSEA in the germline V gene. The CDR3 spans 12 residues.